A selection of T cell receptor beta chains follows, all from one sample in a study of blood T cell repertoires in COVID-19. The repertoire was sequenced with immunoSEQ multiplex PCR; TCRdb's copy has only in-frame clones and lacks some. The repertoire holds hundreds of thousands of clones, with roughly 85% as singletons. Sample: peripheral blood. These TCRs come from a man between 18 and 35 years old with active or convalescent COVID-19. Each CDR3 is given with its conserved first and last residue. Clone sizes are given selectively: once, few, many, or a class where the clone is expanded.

CASSLGTGVSNQPQHF | TRBJ1-5 | - | TRBV7-9
CASSSRLAQDTQYF | TRBJ2-3 | - | TRBV27
CASSLVAKSGEQYF | TRBJ2-7 | - | TRBV13
CASSQPGGFEAKNIQYF | TRBJ2-4 | - | TRBV3-1/TRBV3-2
CASSFQGPGDTEAFF | TRBJ1-1 | - | TRBV7-9
CASSTPGQGSFEQFF | TRBJ2-1 | - | TRBV28
CASSPRTGDTEAFF | TRBJ1-1 | - | TRBV5-1
CASSLGVQAAYTEAFF | TRBJ1-1 | - | TRBV7-6
CASSNPRLAGGPAKETQYF | TRBJ2-5 | - | TRBV21-1
CASRAGLNSPLHF | TRBJ1-6 | - | TRBV2
CAITRDRETYEQYF | TRBJ2-7 | - | TRBV10-3
CASSIDLTSRETQYF | TRBJ2-5 | - | TRBV19
CASSARDSPEAFF | TRBJ1-1 | once | TRBV5-4
CASSRSGGEETQYF | TRBJ2-5 | - | TRBV7-2
CASSQEQTDYNEQFF | TRBJ2-1 | - | TRBV4-1
CASSRVDRALVNGYTF | TRBJ1-2 | - | TRBV18
CATLSGGLTDTQYF | TRBJ2-3 | - | TRBV28
CASREGSRSPGNTIYF | TRBJ1-3 | - | TRBV28
CASSPRWALTGGPNNEQFF | TRBJ2-1 | - | TRBV4-3
CASAGRRDRVSNEQFF | TRBJ2-1 | - | TRBV19
CASSDLAGAQETQYF | TRBJ2-5 | once | TRBV5-1
CASSYTTGGDDTIYF | TRBJ1-3 | - | TRBV5-1
CASSSQVSSGNTIYF | TRBJ1-3 | - | TRBV7-2
CASSQGQGLYEQYF | TRBJ2-7 | - | TRBV5-1
CASSSLSGTARGEQFF | TRBJ2-1 | - | TRBV9
CASSFLRTVNGYTF | TRBJ1-2 | - | TRBV13
CASTPDRYGYTF | TRBJ1-2 | - | TRBV12-3/TRBV12-4
CASSISGGEGYGYTF | TRBJ1-2 | - | TRBV7-3
CASSRTTYNEQFF | TRBJ2-1 | - | TRBV14
CASRDGGGNTGELFF | TRBJ2-2 | - | TRBV28
CASSHPRLAGGNTGELFF | TRBJ2-2 | once | TRBV19
CASSQETGAGANVLTF | TRBJ2-6 | - | TRBV4-3
CSAQGQEIALDYGYTF | TRBJ1-2 | - | TRBV29-1
CASSLVAGSGADTQYF | TRBJ2-3 | - | TRBV7-6
CASSDYRGPNTEAFF | TRBJ1-1 | - | TRBV7-8
CASSSQGGSNYGYTF | TRBJ1-2 | - | TRBV7-9
CASSGNPNRTGDETQYF | TRBJ2-5 | - | TRBV10-1
CATSRDRYRGGTQYF | TRBJ2-3 | medium-sized | TRBV15
CASSDLQQGWRAEAFF | TRBJ1-1 | - | TRBV19
CASSHYALYNEQFF | TRBJ2-1 | - | TRBV7-2
CASSLTGGNYGYTF | TRBJ1-2 | - | TRBV5-1
CARRSGGGGNQPQHF | TRBJ1-5 | once | TRBV5-1
CASSIDLWNTEAFF | TRBJ1-1 | once | TRBV19
CASSEAGDRNTGELFF | TRBJ2-2 | - | TRBV25-1
CASSYGGYNQPQHF | TRBJ1-5 | once | TRBV6-2/TRBV6-3